A single sample gave rise to the 25 T cell receptor beta chains below, sequenced in a study of blood T cell repertoires in COVID-19. Clones were read by immunoSEQ multiplex PCR, and TCRdb kept only the in-frame ones, dropping some. The sample contains 210,000 or so clones, approximately 90% of which appear only once. Sample: peripheral blood. These receptor sequences come from a woman aged 35 to 49 with acute or convalescent COVID-19.

In its sample, this clone was seen once. V usage is TRBV27 and J usage is TRBJ2-2; 7 bases are shared with TRBD1. With V trimmed by 5 bases and J by 6 bases, 9 bases remained unmatched. This CDR3 is 15 amino acids long. Per the germline V gene, CDR1 is MNHEY and CDR2 is SMNVEV (reference sequence). CDR3 coding DNA: TGTGCCAGCAGTCCCCTCGACAGGGTATCCGGGGAGCTGTTTTTT. Its protein is CASSPLDRVSGELFF.

V and J are TRBV19 and TRBJ1-2; 7 bases are a match to TRBD1. The CDR3 length is 15 residues. V shed 5 bases, J shed 0 bases, and the junction held 6 bases outside the gene matches. Germline V lookup: CDR1 LNHDA, CDR2 SQIVND (reference sequence). The CDR3 DNA is TGTGCCAGTAGTGTCACAGGGGTTCCTAACTATGGCTACACCTTC. Protein: CASSVTGVPNYGYTF.

V gene TRBV11-2 combines with J gene TRBJ1-1; 8 bases map to TRBD1. Trimming cost V 2 bases and J 11 bases; bases outside gene matches: 4. The germline gives CDR1 SGHAT, CDR2 FQNNGV. The CDR3 extends over 12 amino acids. CDR3 in DNA: TGTGCCAGCAGCTTACAGGGGGCGGTGGCTTTCTTT. It encodes CASSLQGAVAFF.

The V and J genes are TRBV7-8 and TRBJ1-1; tentative D call: TRBD1 (6 bases). V was pared by 2 bases and J by 6 bases, with 16 bases between. In germline, CDR1 is SGHVS, CDR2 FQNEAQ. This CDR3 is built from 15 residues. CDR3 bases: TGTGCCAGCAGCTTAAGACGCCAGGGGAGAGCTGAAGCTTTCTTT. It encodes CASSLRRQGRAEAFF.

V and J are TRBV4-1 and TRBJ2-2; 12 bases agree with TRBD2. The J segment lost 1 base and the V segment lost 4 bases, leaving 7 bases of the junction unmatched. There are 18 residues in the CDR3. Germline lookup yields CDR1 MGHRA and CDR2 YSYEKL. The CDR3 nucleotides read TGCGCCAGCAGCCCGCGGACTAGCGGGGTACTGAACACCGGGGAGCTGTTTTTT. As protein: CASSPRTSGVLNTGELFF.

V gene TRBV7-8 combines with J gene TRBJ1-3, with 10 nucleotides matching TRBD1. The germline V gene has CDR1 SGHVS and CDR2 FQNEAQ. The CDR3 is 18 amino acids. V lost 1 base, J lost 3 bases, and 9 bases stayed unmatched. The CDR3 DNA sequence: TGTGCCAGCAGCTTAGGACAGGGGGCGCTGAGTTATGGAAACACCATATATTTT. Translating gives CASSLGQGALSYGNTIYF.

This clone was found once. The CDR3 DNA reads TGTGCCAGCAGGGGCGGAGGGGAGGCCAAAGAGACCCAGTACTTC. Its protein is CASRGGGEAKETQYF. V usage is TRBV21-1 and J usage is TRBJ2-5; TRBD2 is the table's D call and was not checked against the DNA. TRBV21-1 is an annotated pseudogene. This CDR3 is 15 amino acids long.

The chain joins TRBV7-8 to TRBJ1-3; 7 bases agree with TRBD1. Germline V gene sequence: CDR1 SGHVS, CDR2 FQNEAQ. This CDR3 is 17 amino acids long. Trimming took 4 bases from V and 5 from J; bases not matched to a gene: 14. As DNA, the CDR3 is TGTGCCAGCAGCTCAAACCCCGGGACAGAAGGGCGAAACACCATATATTTT. Protein sequence: CASSSNPGTEGRNTIYF.

This chain joins TRBV18 and TRBJ2-3, with 10 bases identical to TRBD1. Unmatched junction bases numbered 5, after V lost 3 bases and J lost 8 bases. The CDR3 has 14 residues. CDR1 and CDR2 (germline): KGHSH, LQKENI. The CDR3 loop is CASSPGQGWSTQYF. The CDR3 DNA follows: TGTGCCAGCTCACCGGGACAGGGGTGGAGTACGCAGTATTTT.

The rearrangement links TRBV4-2 to TRBJ2-3, with 8 bases lining up with TRBD1. The trim removed 0 bases at V and 0 bases at J, leaving 2 bases unmatched. The CDR3 is 16 residues long. Germline CDR1 is LGHNA and CDR2 is YNFKEQ. The CDR3 DNA reads as TGTGCCAGCAGCCAAGATACAGGGGGGAGCACAGATACGCAGTATTTT. Its translation: CASSQDTGGSTDTQYF.

The chain couples TRBV5-1 to TRBJ2-1; 13 nucleotides match TRBD2. Germline values: CDR1 SGHRS, CDR2 YFSETQ. With 0 bases clipped from V and 3 bases from J, the junction kept 9 bases outside the gene matches. The CDR3 extends over 19 amino acids. CDR3 protein: CASSLVRLAGGIDYNEQFF. CDR3 sequence (DNA): TGCGCCAGCAGCTTGGTTAGACTAGCGGGGGGTATCGACTACAATGAGCAGTTCTTC.

The chain combines TRBV12-5 with TRBJ2-7, with a tentative D call TRBD2 (5 bases). Between the trimmed V and J ends, which lost 2 bases and 6 bases, there was a span of 14 bases. Germline V gene lookup returns CDR1 LGHNT and CDR2 FRNRAP. The CDR3 runs 14 residues. This chain's CDR3 is CASGLPGVKGEQYV. The CDR3 DNA sequence: TGTGCTAGTGGTTTGCCCGGGGTAAAGGGCGAGCAGTACGTC.

A few counts support this clone. The chain couples TRBV19 to TRBJ1-6, with TRBD1 matching 8 bases. The CDR3 loop spans 13 amino acids. CDR1 LNHDA and CDR2 SQIVND come from the germline V gene (reference sequence). After removal of 5 bases from V and 16 bases from J, the junction contained 10 bases not matched to a gene. CDR3 DNA: TGTGCCAGTAGTCCCCGGGACAGGCAAGAGCTCCACTTT. Translated: CASSPRDRQELHF.

The chain joins TRBV9 to TRBJ1-6; 10 nucleotides agree with TRBD1. In germline, CDR1 is SGDLS, CDR2 YYNGEE. The CDR3 totals 18 residues. V lost 5 bases and J lost 7; bases outside the gene matches: 15. The CDR3: CASRSETGGFKGNSPLHF. CDR3 DNA sequence: TGTGCCAGCAGGTCAGAGACAGGGGGCTTTAAAGGGAATTCACCCCTCCACTTT.

The chain joins TRBV3-1 (or the pseudogene TRBV3-2) to TRBJ2-5; D is possibly TRBD2 (5 bases). The CDR3 has 14 amino acids. Deletions cut 3 bases from V and 4 bases from J, with 12 bases between. Looked up from germline, CDR1 is LGHDT and CDR2 is YNNKEL (reference sequence). The CDR3 reads CASSHRTASETQYF. The CDR3 DNA sequence: TGTGCCAGCAGCCATAGGACTGCCTCAGAGACCCAGTACTTC.

The V and J genes are TRBV5-5 and TRBJ1-5; 11 bases fit TRBD1. The junction had 8 bases not matched to a gene; V was cut back by 3 bases and J by 6 bases. Germline CDR1 is SGHKS and CDR2 is YYEKEE (reference sequence). The CDR3 runs 16 residues. The CDR3 nucleotides read TGTGCCAGCAGCTCGCGGACAGGGGGCTATGTTCAGCCCCAGCATTTT. It translates to CASSSRTGGYVQPQHF.

The genes are TRBV19 and TRBJ1-2, with 8 bases lining up with TRBD1. The J segment lost 4 bases and the V segment lost 6 bases, leaving 7 bases of the junction unmatched. Germline V gives CDR1 LNHDA, CDR2 SQIVND (reference sequence). This CDR3 has 14 amino acids. The CDR3 DNA sequence: TGTGCCAGTAGGGAAATGGGACAGGTCTATGGCTACACCTTC. The encoded protein is CASREMGQVYGYTF.

The V call is TRBV27, the J call TRBJ2-3, with D maybe TRBD2 (6 bases). The CDR3 loop spans 14 amino acids. Per the germline V gene, CDR1 is MNHEY and CDR2 is SMNVEV (reference sequence). The V end was cut by 4 bases, the J end by 0 bases, with 8 bases between. CDR3 coding DNA: TGTGCCAGCAGTTGGGGGACTAGCACAGATACGCAGTATTTT. This sequence encodes CASSWGTSTDTQYF.

The chain joins TRBV21-1 to TRBJ1-2. TRBV21-1 is a listed pseudogene. The CDR3 contains 17 residues. The CDR3 loop reads CASSIADGGRRWDGYTF. The CDR3 DNA follows: TGTGCCAGCAGCATAGCTGACGGGGGGAGGCGCTGGGATGGCTACACCTTC.

CDR3 nucleotides: TGTGCCAGCAGTGCACAGGGCCCAGGCACAGATACGCAGTATTTT. This encodes CASSAQGPGTDTQYF. V gene TRBV11-2 combines with J gene TRBJ2-3, with D perhaps TRBD1 (6 bases). The CDR3 runs 15 residues. V was shortened by 6 bases and J by 1 base, with 14 bases between the two germline ends. Germline V gene lookup returns CDR1 SGHAT and CDR2 FQNNGV.

This chain uses TRBV6-5 with TRBJ1-5; TRBD1 is a possible D gene (5 bases). Looked up from germline, CDR1 is MNHEY and CDR2 is SVGAGI. This CDR3 is 15 amino acids long. The germline V and J ends were trimmed by 6 bases and 1 base, with 13 bases remaining between them. CDR3 loop: CASRYTGQSNQPQHF. In nucleotides, the CDR3 is TGTGCCAGCAGATACACAGGTCAGAGCAATCAGCCCCAGCATTTT.

J is TRBJ2-1 and V is TRBV4-1, with TRBD1 matching 10 bases. The CDR3 has 20 residues. Germline CDR1 MGHRA, CDR2 YSYEKL. Trimming cost V 0 bases and J 3 bases; bases outside gene matches: 14. The CDR3 region is CASSQDRKSGTGVNYNEQFF. CDR3 nucleotide sequence: TGCGCCAGCAGCCAAGATCGGAAGTCCGGGACAGGGGTTAACTACAATGAGCAGTTCTTC.

The count of this clone is one. In DNA, the CDR3 is TGTGCCAGCAGGACAGGGGAGTTTGAAAAACTGTTTTTT. Translated, it gives CASRTGEFEKLFF. The rearrangement joins TRBV6-5 to TRBJ1-4; 8 nucleotides match TRBD1. In germline, CDR1 is MNHEY, CDR2 SVGAGI. J gave up 7 bases and V 6 bases, and 4 bases lay outside the gene matches. The CDR3 sequence is 13 residues long.

The rearrangement joins TRBV2 to TRBJ1-2; 8 bases fit TRBD1. Germline V gives CDR1 SNHLY, CDR2 FYNNEI. The CDR3 extends over 16 amino acids. Losses at the gene ends were 6 bases for V and 8 bases for J; bases not matched to a gene: 17. The CDR3 coding sequence is TGTGCCAGCAGACCCGGGACAGGCGCGATAGTTTGGGGCTACACCTTC. Translation gives CASRPGTGAIVWGYTF.

This chain connects TRBV5-1 to TRBJ1-4; 8 bases agree with TRBD1. CDR1 and CDR2 from the germline V gene are SGHRS and YFSETQ. After removal of 4 bases from V and 0 bases from J, the junction contained 5 bases not matched to a gene. The CDR3 contains 16 residues. For the CDR3, the DNA is TGCGCCAGCAGCCCGACAGGGGTTGCAACTAATGAAAAACTGTTTTTT. Translated, it gives CASSPTGVATNEKLFF.